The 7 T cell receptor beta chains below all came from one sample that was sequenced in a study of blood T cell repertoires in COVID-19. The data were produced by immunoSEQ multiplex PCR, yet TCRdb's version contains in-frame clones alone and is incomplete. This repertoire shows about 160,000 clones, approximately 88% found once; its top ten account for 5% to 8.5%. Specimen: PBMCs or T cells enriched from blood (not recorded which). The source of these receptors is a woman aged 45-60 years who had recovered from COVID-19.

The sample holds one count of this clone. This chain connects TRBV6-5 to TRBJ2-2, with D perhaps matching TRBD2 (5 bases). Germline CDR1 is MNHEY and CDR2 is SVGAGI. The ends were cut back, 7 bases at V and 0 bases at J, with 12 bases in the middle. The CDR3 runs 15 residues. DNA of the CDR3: TGTGCCAGCACGAGGGAAATCGCGAACACCGGGGAGCTGTTTTTT. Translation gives CASTREIANTGELFF.

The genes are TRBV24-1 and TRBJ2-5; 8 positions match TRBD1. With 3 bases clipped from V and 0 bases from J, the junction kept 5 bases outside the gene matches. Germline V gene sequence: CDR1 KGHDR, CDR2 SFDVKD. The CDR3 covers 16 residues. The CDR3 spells CATSDPLDRDQETQYF. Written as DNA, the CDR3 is TGTGCCACCAGTGATCCCCTGGACAGGGACCAAGAGACCCAGTACTTC.

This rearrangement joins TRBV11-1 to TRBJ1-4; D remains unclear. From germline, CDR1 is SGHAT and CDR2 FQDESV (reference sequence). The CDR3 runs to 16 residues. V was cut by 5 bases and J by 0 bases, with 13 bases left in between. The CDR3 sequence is CASSPQMVSTNEKLFF. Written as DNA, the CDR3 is TGTGCCAGCAGCCCCCAGATGGTCTCAACTAATGAAAAACTGTTTTTT.

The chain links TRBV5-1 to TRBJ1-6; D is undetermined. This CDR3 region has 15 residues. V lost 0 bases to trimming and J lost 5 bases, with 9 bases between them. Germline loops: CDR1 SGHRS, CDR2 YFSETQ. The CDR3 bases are TGCGCCAGCAGCTTGGGTTCTAGTCATAATTCACCCCTCCACTTT. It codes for CASSLGSSHNSPLHF. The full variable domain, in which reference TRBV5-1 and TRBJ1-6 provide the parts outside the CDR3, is KAGVTQTPRYLIKTRGQQVTLSCSPISGHRSVSWYQQTPGQGLQFLFEYFSETQRNKGNFPGRFSGRQFSNSRSEMNVSTLELGDSALYLCASSLGSSHNSPLHFGNGTRLTVT.

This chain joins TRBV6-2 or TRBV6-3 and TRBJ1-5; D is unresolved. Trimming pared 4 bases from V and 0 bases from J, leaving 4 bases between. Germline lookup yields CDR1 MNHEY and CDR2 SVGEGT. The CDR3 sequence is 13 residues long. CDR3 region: CASSLDSNQPQHF. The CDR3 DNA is TGTGCCAGCAGTTTAGATAGCAATCAGCCCCAGCATTTT.

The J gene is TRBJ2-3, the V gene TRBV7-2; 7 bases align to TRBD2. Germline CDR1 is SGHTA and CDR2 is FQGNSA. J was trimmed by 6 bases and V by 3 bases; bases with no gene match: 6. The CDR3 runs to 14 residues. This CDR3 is CASSFSGVGDTQYF. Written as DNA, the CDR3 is TGTGCCAGCAGCTTCAGCGGGGTGGGGGATACGCAGTATTTT.

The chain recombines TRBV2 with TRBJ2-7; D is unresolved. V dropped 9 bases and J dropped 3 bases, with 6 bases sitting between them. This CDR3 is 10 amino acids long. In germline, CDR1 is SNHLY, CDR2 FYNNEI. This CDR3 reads CARPNYEQYF. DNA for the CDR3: TGTGCCAGACCTAACTACGAGCAGTACTTC.